This entry concerns a single T cell receptor beta chain. It lacks a known antigen. No much larger clone exists at a distance of one base, and base qualities are not known. The data were obtained in a study of blood T cell repertoires in COVID-19 (dated by TCRdb to 2018 to 2020). Concerning the study at large: Samples covering the acute and convalescent phases of COVID-19 were provided by collaborators in the United States, Italy and Spain. The prospective study material was composed of cDNA or gDNA derived from T cells, B-cell-depleted T cells, or PBMCs. Subjects who had been exposed to COVID-19, were actively infected with it, or had recovered from it provided the deeply sampled blood TCRbeta repertoires that made up the dataset. The repertoires were released in a freely available public database meant as a resource for research on the immune response to SARS-CoV-2. Samples came from the ongoing ImmuneRACE study (first 160 participants) plus 1,254 subjects from 6 global collaborators. Sample metadata almost always included a de-identified subject ID, COVID-19 status, age in years and sex. Where HLA class I and class II types were available, the types were taken from metadata supplied by the sample provider, not from assay-based typing.

The CDR3 contains 12 residues, cysteine and phenylalanine counted. Left in the record is the CDR3 DNA by itself, 36 bases read in frame from the first base. The germline V gene specifies SQVTM as CDR1 and ANQGSEA as CDR2. TCRbeta CDR3 regions were amplified from genomic DNA by means of the immunoSEQ Assay, a bias-controlled multiplex PCR. In the authors' own workflow: The number of nucleated cells in each sample was estimated from the amplification of reference gene primers within the assay. Sequence reads were collapsed and filtered to measure the absolute abundance of every unique TCRbeta CDR3 rearrangement. For each sample, productive Simpson clonality was calculated as the square root of Simpson's diversity index across productive rearrangements. In its TCRdb copy, this immuneACCESS table keeps in-frame sequences only and misses some clones. Where compared with another copy, unresolved V genes explain less than half of these, and the others have no known cause. Clone size and V and J calls were adopted from that table, with D and trimming inferred from the DNA. The sample profile shows 150,000 or so clones; over 60% of them were found once. The ten largest clones add up to 3.5% to 5.5% of the sample.

General conclusions and limits of the study: The quantity of clinical and demographic metadata differed by source and by participant and was supplied without curation.

Whole blood was collected in K2EDTA tubes by collaborating institutions according to the institutions' own protocols. For TCRbeta analysis, collaborator samples were shipped as frozen whole blood, as isolated PBMCs, or as DNA extracted from either sample type. The sequence was obtained from a woman older than 75 with active or convalescent COVID-19. The chain is encoded by TRBV29-1 joined to TRBJ1-2, with 7 central nucleotides matching TRBD1. Sequencing was done on a sample of peripheral blood. The CDR3 in this case is CGGQDSNYGYTF. At the DNA level, the sequence is TGCGGAGGACAGGATTCTAACTATGGCTACACCTTC.